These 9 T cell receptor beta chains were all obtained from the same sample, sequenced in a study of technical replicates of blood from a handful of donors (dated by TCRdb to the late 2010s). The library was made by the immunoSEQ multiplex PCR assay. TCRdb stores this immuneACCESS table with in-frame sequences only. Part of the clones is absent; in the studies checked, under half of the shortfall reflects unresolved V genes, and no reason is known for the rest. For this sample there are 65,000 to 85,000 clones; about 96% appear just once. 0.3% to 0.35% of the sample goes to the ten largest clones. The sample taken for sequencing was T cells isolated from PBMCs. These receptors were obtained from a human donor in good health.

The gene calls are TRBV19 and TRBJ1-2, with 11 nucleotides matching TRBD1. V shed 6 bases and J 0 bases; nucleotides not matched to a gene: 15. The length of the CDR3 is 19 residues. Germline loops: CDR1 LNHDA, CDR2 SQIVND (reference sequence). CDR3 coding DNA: TGTGCCAGTAGGGCAAGATCCGGGACAGGGGGGCAAACTAACTATGGCTACACCTTC. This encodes CASRARSGTGGQTNYGYTF.

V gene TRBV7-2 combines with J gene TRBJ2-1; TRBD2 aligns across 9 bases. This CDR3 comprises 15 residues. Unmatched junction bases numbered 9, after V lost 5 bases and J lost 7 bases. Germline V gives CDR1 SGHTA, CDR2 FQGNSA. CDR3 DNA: TGTGCCAGCAGCATGGGACTAGCAAAAGGGAATGAGCAGTTCTTC. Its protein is CASSMGLAKGNEQFF. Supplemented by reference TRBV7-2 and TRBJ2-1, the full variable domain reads GAGVSQSPSNKVTEKGKDVELRCDPISGHTALYWYRQSLGQGLEFLIYFQGNSAPDKSGLPSDRFSAERTGGSVSTLTIQRTQQEDSAVYLCASSMGLAKGNEQFFGPGTRLTVL.

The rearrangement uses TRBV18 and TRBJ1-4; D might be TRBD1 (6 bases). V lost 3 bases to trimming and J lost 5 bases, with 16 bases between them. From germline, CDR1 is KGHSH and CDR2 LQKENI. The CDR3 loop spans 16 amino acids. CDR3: CASSPGLQGYNEKLFF. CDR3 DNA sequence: TGTGCCAGCTCACCGGGTTTACAGGGTTACAATGAAAAACTGTTTTTT. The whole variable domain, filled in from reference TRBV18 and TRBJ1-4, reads NAGVMQNPRHLVRRRGQEARLRCSPMKGHSHVYWYRQLPEEGLKFMVYLQKENIIDESGMPKERFSAEFPKEGPSILRIQQVVRGDSAAYFCASSPGLQGYNEKLFFGSGTQLSVL.

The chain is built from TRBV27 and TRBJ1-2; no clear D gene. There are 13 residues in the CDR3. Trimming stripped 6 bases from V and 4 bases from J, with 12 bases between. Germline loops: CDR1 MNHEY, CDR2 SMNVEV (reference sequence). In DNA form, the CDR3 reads TGTGCCAGCAGGTCTACGGGAAGCTATGGCTACACCTTC. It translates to CASRSTGSYGYTF.

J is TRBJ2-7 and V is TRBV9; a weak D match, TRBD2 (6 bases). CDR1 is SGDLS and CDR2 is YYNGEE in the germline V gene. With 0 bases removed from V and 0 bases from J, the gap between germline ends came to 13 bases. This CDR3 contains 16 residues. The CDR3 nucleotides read TGTGCCAGCAGCGTAGGCGGGACCGTGAGCTCCTACGAGCAGTACTTC. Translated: CASSVGGTVSSYEQYF. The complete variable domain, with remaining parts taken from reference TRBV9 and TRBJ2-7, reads DSGVTQTPKHLITATGQRVTLRCSPRSGDLSVYWYQQSLDQGLQFLIQYYNGEERAKGNILERFSAQQFPDLHSELNLSSLELGDSALYFCASSVGGTVSSYEQYFGPGTRLTVT.

The CDR3 DNA follows: TGTGCCAGCAGTATCGAACAGGGCTACGAGCAGTACTTC. It is translated as CASSIEQGYEQYF. The V and J genes are TRBV27 and TRBJ2-7; D is possibly TRBD1 (6 bases). In germline, CDR1 is MNHEY, CDR2 SMNVEV (reference sequence). The CDR3 covers 13 residues. Between the trimmed V and J ends, which lost 5 bases and 3 bases, there was a span of 11 bases.

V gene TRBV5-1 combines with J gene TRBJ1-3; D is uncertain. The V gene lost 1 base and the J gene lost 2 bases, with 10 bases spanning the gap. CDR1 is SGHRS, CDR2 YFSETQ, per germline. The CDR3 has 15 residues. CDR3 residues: CASSLNGQTGNTIYF. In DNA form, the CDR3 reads TGCGCCAGCAGCTTGAATGGTCAGACTGGAAACACCATATATTTT.

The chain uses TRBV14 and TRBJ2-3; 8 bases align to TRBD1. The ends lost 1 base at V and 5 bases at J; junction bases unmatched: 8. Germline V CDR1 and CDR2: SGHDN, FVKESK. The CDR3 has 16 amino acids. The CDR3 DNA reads TGTGCCAGCAGCCAAGTGGCGGACAGGGTAGAAGATACGCAGTATTTT. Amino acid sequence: CASSQVADRVEDTQYF.

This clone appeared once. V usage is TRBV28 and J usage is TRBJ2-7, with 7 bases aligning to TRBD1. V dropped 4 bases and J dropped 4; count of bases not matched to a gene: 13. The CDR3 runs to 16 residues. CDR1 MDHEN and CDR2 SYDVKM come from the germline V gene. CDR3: CASSSHPRTGVYEQYF. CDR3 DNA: TGTGCCAGCAGTTCCCACCCGCGGACAGGCGTATACGAGCAGTACTTC.